This T cell receptor (beta chain) was observed in a study of beta chain features in type 1 diabetes listed by TCRdb under 2018. Study-level background: Patients and healthy donors did not differ in mean age, gender distribution, total cell number or subset yield. Whereas all 28 donors provided naive and central memory subsets, regulatory and stem cell-like memory subsets were isolated from just 8 patients and roughly eight healthy donors. A total of roughly 99 million sorted cells were examined across all samples, and the number of cells per subset was strongly correlated with RNA yield. The study compared TCRB repertoires of sorted circulating CD4+ T cell subsets between recently diagnosed type 1 diabetes patients and matched healthy donors.

Concerning this clone itself: Its specific antigen is unknown. The record has no base qualities; no much larger clone is one base away.

All of the isolated RNA was reverse transcribed with the High Capacity cDNA Reverse Transcription Kit, so expressed TCRB transcripts were sequenced. Naive, central memory and regulatory T cell samples underwent deep immunoSEQ sequencing, averaging around 3.6 million total reads per sample. After sorted cells were lysed in RLT buffer, RNA was extracted with DNase-treated RNeasy Micro or Mini kits, with the choice depending on cell number. To prevent cross-contamination, each cell subset was processed individually, whereas patient and healthy donor samples were processed jointly. The immunoSEQ multiplex PCR was used to amplify TCRB sequences from cDNA, generating 87-bp fragments that spanned the CDR3 region. Sequencing of the amplicons was performed on the Illumina HiSeq platform. On the authors' methods: Synthetic template baselines were used to correct PCR bias computationally, reads within Hamming distance 2 were collapsed, and singletons that could not be merged were discarded. By aligning reads against IMGT, V, D and J genes, CDR3 length, and insertions or deletions at six rearrangement sites were assigned. Clonotype counts were normalized to sorted cell number within each subset before computing true diversity and Gini coefficients with the tcR R package. The overlap coefficient, calculated on TCRB nucleotide sequences, was used to quantify repertoire sharing. Out-of-frame TCRB sequences from naive cells were analyzed as a proxy for the pre-selection repertoire. As stored in TCRdb, this immuneACCESS dataset retains in-frame rearrangements with V and J assigned. A fraction of the clones does not appear; measured against another copy, unresolved V genes explain less than half of the discrepancy, and the remainder lacks a known reason. Clone size and the V and J calls come from that table; the DNA yielded D and trimming. Here the sample has 350,000 to 400,000 clones; over 9.5% occur a single time. Together, the top ten hold approximately 0.01% of the sample.

What the authors observed across the whole study: The naive, central memory and regulatory TCRB repertoires appeared to resemble one another more closely among patients than among healthy donors. Because cDNA was sequenced instead of genomic DNA, activated cells with high expression could be over-represented, although the groups did not differ in activation or CD3 levels. Fewer insertions and more nucleotide deletions at VDJ recombination sites were observed in patients with type 1 diabetes, implying thymic rearrangement abnormalities. Shorter templates might have been favored by PCR, but patient and control samples were amplified and corrected together, so both groups would have been affected equally by any skew. Only small numbers of individuals were included in the HLA sub-analyses, which left unresolved whether HLA type had any influence on TCRB rearrangement. In all four CD4+ subsets, TCRB CDR3 length was moderately but significantly shorter in type 1 diabetes patients.

From each donor, a single peripheral blood sample of approximately 110 mL on average was drawn into heparinised tubes. A BD FACSAria II and a panel including CD45RO, CCR7, CD25, CD127, CD95 and CD27 were used to sort naive, central memory, regulatory and stem cell-like memory CD4+ T cells. Every sorted population had a purity above 98%. PBMCs were isolated immediately by Lymphoprep density gradient centrifugation and stained directly without culture. So that batch effects would be minimized, each experiment stained and sorted samples in pairs, pairing one healthy donor with one patient. Measured from the cysteine to the phenylalanine, the CDR3 is 14 residues long. Just the 42-base CDR3 DNA is kept, in frame starting at base 1. CDR1 and CDR2, per the germline V gene (reference sequence), are SEHNR and FQNEAQ. V is shortened by 6 bases, J by 3 bases, and the region joining them spans 14 bases.

The sample was naive CD4+ T cells from blood. The cell subset or site label, as the study defines it: true naive CD4+ T cells. The receptor's source is a woman in her late teens or twenties with type 1 diabetes. The receptor chain draws on TRBV7-9 and TRBJ1-1, with a weak D call of TRBD1 (6 bases match). The nucleotide sequence reads TGTGCCAGCAGACCACAGGGTCCCGACACTGAAGCTTTCTTT. Its amino acids are CASRPQGPDTEAFF. The full variable domain, with segments outside the CDR3 supplied by the reference TRBV7-9 and TRBJ1-1 proteins, appears as DTGVSQNPRHKITKRGQNVTFRCDPISEHNRLYWYRQTLGQGPEFLTYFQNEAQLEKSRLLSDRFSAERPKGSFSTLEIQRTEQGDSAMYLCASRPQGPDTEAFFGQGTRLTVV.